Sequencing of this TCR beta chain was carried out in a study of blood T cell repertoires in COVID-19. Method: immunoSEQ multiplex PCR; TCRdb's copy keeps in-frame clones and lacks some. Of about 16,000 clones in the sample, 70% to 90% were seen once. Germline V gives CDR1 SGHTS, CDR2 YDEGEE. Trimming removed 1 base from V and 6 bases from J; junction bases left unmatched: 3. This CDR3 region has 13 residues. This receptor was obtained from a man aged 55 to 69 with acute or convalescent COVID-19. The V call is TRBV5-8, the J call TRBJ1-2, with 7 bases lining up with TRBD1. Sequenced: peripheral blood. CDR3 protein: CASSLRDSDGYTF. CDR3 sequence (DNA): TGTGCCAGCAGCTTGCGGGACAGCGATGGCTACACCTTC.